Here is one TCR beta chain with its context. Authors' analysis steps: Quantification of nucleated cells was approximated via reference gene primer amplification. Profiling relied on immunoSEQ multiplex PCR, and the TCRdb table lists in-frame clones only, not all of them. The V and J calls and the clone size are those of that table, but D and trimming were determined from the DNA. This table has some 130,000 clones, more than 65% appearing once. The data belong to a study of blood T cell repertoires in COVID-19. Study overall: PBMCs, B-cell-depleted T cells, or T cells were the source of the cDNA or gDNA that made up the material.

The V end lost 5 bases, the J end lost 8 bases, and 16 bases lay between the germline ends. Germline CDR1 LNHDA, CDR2 SQIVND (reference sequence). The CDR3 covers 14 residues. This clonotype originated in a man older than 75 with acute or convalescent COVID-19. Sequencing was done on a sample of peripheral blood. The V call is TRBV19, the J call TRBJ2-4; TRBD1 is a possible D gene (5 bases). CDR3 sequence (DNA): TGTGCCAGTAGTCCACTGACAGATGCGGACATTCAGTACTTC. Translating gives CASSPLTDADIQYF.